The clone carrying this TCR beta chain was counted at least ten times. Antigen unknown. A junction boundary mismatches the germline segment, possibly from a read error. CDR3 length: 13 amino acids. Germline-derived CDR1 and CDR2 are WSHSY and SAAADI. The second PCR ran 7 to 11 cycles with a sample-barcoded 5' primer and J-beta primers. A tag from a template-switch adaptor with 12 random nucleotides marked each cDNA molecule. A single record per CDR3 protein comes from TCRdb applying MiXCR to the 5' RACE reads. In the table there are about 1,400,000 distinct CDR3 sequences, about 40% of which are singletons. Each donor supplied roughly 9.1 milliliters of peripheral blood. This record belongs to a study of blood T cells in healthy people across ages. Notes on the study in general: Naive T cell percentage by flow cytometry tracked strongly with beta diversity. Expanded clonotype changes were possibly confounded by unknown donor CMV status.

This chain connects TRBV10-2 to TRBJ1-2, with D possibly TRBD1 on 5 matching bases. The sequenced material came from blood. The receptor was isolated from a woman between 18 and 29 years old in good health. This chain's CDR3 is CASSEDSNYGYTF. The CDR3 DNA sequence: TGTGCCAGCAGTGAAGACAGTAACTATGGCTACACCTTC.